Below are 24 T cell receptor beta chains sequenced from a single sample in a study of cytotoxic CD8 clonotypes in ibrutinib-treated CLL. TCRdb's copy holds only in-frame clones and misses some; the assay was immunoSEQ multiplex PCR. The table records some 140,000 clones, 91% of them present only once. Sequenced here: PBMCs, sampled after 12 months of ibrutinib treatment. Receptor source: a human donor with chronic lymphocytic leukemia.

V and J are TRBV5-1 and TRBJ1-3; no definite D call. The germline CDR1 and CDR2 sequences are SGHRS and YFSETQ. The CDR3 sequence is 13 residues long. V gave up 0 bases and J gave up 4 bases, with 5 bases separating them. The CDR3 nucleotides are TGCGCCAGCAGCTTGGAAGCGGGAAACACCATATATTTT. It yields the protein CASSLEAGNTIYF.

Concerning this clone itself: Relative to the germline gene, one junction end is altered; a read error may explain this. The V call is TRBV10-3, the J call TRBJ2-7; D not certain. Germline V gene sequence: CDR1 ENHRY, CDR2 SYGVKD. This CDR3 comprises 12 residues. The CDR3 reads CAISESLATTRF. CDR3 bases: TGTGCCATCAGTGAGTCGTTGGCCACGACGCGTTTC.

This chain joins TRBV28 and TRBJ2-2; the D is unclear. Germline CDR1 is MDHEN and CDR2 is SYDVKM. Trimming shortened V by 4 bases and J by 6 bases, and 6 bases separated the two germline ends. The CDR3 is 12 amino acids. This chain's CDR3 is CASSSYSGELFF. CDR3 bases: TGTGCCAGCAGTTCGTATTCCGGGGAGCTGTTTTTT.

The genes are TRBV19 and TRBJ1-5; 8 bases align to TRBD1. Germline CDR1 LNHDA, CDR2 SQIVND (reference sequence). There are 15 residues in the CDR3. V lost 5 bases to trimming and J lost 5 bases; unmatched junction nucleotides: 8. CDR3 nucleotide sequence: TGTGCCAGTAGTGCAACCGGGACAGGCGATCAGCCCCAGCATTTT. It translates to CASSATGTGDQPQHF.

V is TRBV27 and J is TRBJ2-6, with a possible D match to TRBD2 (6 bases). This CDR3 region has 16 residues. V was pared by 2 bases and J by 2 bases, with 10 bases between. Germline V gene data show CDR1 as MNHEY and CDR2 as SMNVEV (reference sequence). The CDR3 DNA reads TGTGCCAGCAGTTTAGGGGCGGGGACTGGGGCCAACGTCCTGACTTTC. It encodes CASSLGAGTGANVLTF. The full variable domain, in which reference TRBV27 and TRBJ2-6 provide the parts outside the CDR3, is EAQVTQNPRYLITVTGKKLTVTCSQNMNHEYMSWYRQDPGLGLRQIYYSMNVEVTDKGDVPEGYKVSRKEKRNFPLILESPSPNQTSLYFCASSLGAGTGANVLTFGAGSRLTVL.

This chain connects TRBV19 to TRBJ1-5, with 7 bases identical to TRBD1. The germline CDR1 and CDR2 sequences are LNHDA and SQIVND (reference sequence). The ends lost 3 bases at V and 5 bases at J; junction bases unmatched: 4. The CDR3 has 14 residues. This CDR3 is CASSIPGQYQPQHF. CDR3 bases: TGTGCCAGTAGTATCCCGGGACAGTATCAGCCCCAGCATTTT. Full variable domain (outside the CDR3, taken from reference TRBV19 and TRBJ1-5): DGGITQSPKYLFRKEGQNVTLSCEQNLNHDAMYWYRQDPGQGLRLIYYSQIVNDFQKGDIAEGYSVSREKKESFPLTVTSAQKNPTAFYLCASSIPGQYQPQHFGDGTRLSIL.

The gene calls are TRBV27 and TRBJ2-5; unclear D gene. The CDR3 has 16 amino acids. The germline CDR1 and CDR2 sequences are MNHEY and SMNVEV (reference sequence). V gave up 3 bases and J gave up 3 bases, with 17 bases separating them. The CDR3 here is CASSFGPGPTKETQYF. CDR3 nucleotide sequence: TGTGCCAGCAGTTTCGGTCCCGGGCCTACGAAAGAGACCCAGTACTTC.

The V gene is TRBV10-3, the J gene TRBJ2-1; the match to TRBD2 covers 9 bases. The germline V gene encodes CDR1 ENHRY and CDR2 SYGVKD. CDR3 length: 16 residues. V lost 4 bases and J lost 7; bases outside the gene matches: 11. CDR3 DNA: TGTGCCATCAGTGGCAGATCGACTAGCGGTGGGAATGAGCAGTTCTTC. It is translated as CAISGRSTSGGNEQFF.

The chain couples TRBV7-9 to TRBJ1-4; D may be TRBD1 (5 bases). Trimming pared 1 base from V and 7 bases from J, leaving 10 bases between. The CDR3 is 14 amino acids. CDR1 is SEHNR and CDR2 is FQNEAQ in the germline V gene (reference sequence). CDR3 coding DNA: TGTGCCAGCAGCTTAGGGGTCGACAGTGAAAAACTGTTTTTT. Residues: CASSLGVDSEKLFF.

The chain combines TRBV27 with TRBJ1-4, with TRBD1 as a possible D gene (5 bases). CDR1 MNHEY and CDR2 SMNVEV come from the germline V gene (reference sequence). The CDR3 is 14 amino acids. V lost 4 bases and J lost 7, with 13 bases in between. The CDR3: CASSSGTRAEKLFF. CDR3 nucleotide sequence: TGTGCCAGCAGTTCTGGGACTCGCGCTGAAAAACTGTTTTTT.

This rearrangement joins TRBV29-1 to TRBJ1-3; 7 bases match TRBD1. Germline V CDR1 and CDR2: SQVTM, ANQGSEA. V was clipped by 7 bases and J by 2 bases; unmatched bases: 5. The CDR3 is 13 residues long. This CDR3 reads CSAWDSPGNTIYF. The DNA of the CDR3 is TGCAGCGCGTGGGACAGTCCTGGAAACACCATATATTTT.

The rearrangement uses TRBV6-5 and TRBJ2-1, with 11 bases that match TRBD2. Germline V gives CDR1 MNHEY, CDR2 SVGAGI. This CDR3 is built from 16 residues. The V and J ends lost 4 bases and 2 bases, in that order; junction bases with no gene match: 4. The CDR3 loop reads CASSSLTSGTYNEQFF. The CDR3 DNA reads as TGTGCCAGCAGTTCCCTGACTAGCGGGACCTACAATGAGCAGTTCTTC.

In nucleotides, the CDR3 is TGTGCCAGCAGCCCCCCGGCGAGCGGGAGTAGGGCAGATACGCAGTATTTT. Protein sequence: CASSPPASGSRADTQYF. The chain employs TRBV9 and TRBJ2-3; 8 positions match TRBD2. The ends lost 4 bases at V and 4 bases at J; junction bases unmatched: 14. The CDR3 has 17 amino acids. CDR1 and CDR2 from the germline V gene are SGDLS and YYNGEE. The full variable domain, completed using reference TRBV9 and TRBJ2-3, is DSGVTQTPKHLITATGQRVTLRCSPRSGDLSVYWYQQSLDQGLQFLIQYYNGEERAKGNILERFSAQQFPDLHSELNLSSLELGDSALYFCASSPPASGSRADTQYFGPGTRLTVL.

This chain joins TRBV4-1 and TRBJ2-3, with 7 bases matching TRBD2. V lost 0 bases and J lost 6; bases outside the gene matches: 15. Germline loops: CDR1 MGHRA, CDR2 YSYEKL. The CDR3 runs 18 residues. CDR3 sequence: CASSQDGPGGDFIDTQYF. CDR3 DNA sequence: TGCGCCAGCAGCCAAGATGGGCCGGGAGGAGATTTTATTGATACGCAGTATTTT.

The V and J genes are TRBV7-2 and TRBJ2-5; D gene unclear. Between the trimmed V and J ends, which lost 5 bases and 0 bases, there was a span of 10 bases. In germline, CDR1 is SGHTA, CDR2 FQGNSA. The CDR3 is made up of 14 amino acids. CDR3 DNA: TGTGCCAGCAGCGTGACAAAGTACCAAGAGACCCAGTACTTC. Translation: CASSVTKYQETQYF. The whole variable domain, filled in from reference TRBV7-2 and TRBJ2-5, reads GAGVSQSPSNKVTEKGKDVELRCDPISGHTALYWYRQSLGQGLEFLIYFQGNSAPDKSGLPSDRFSAERTGGSVSTLTIQRTQQEDSAVYLCASSVTKYQETQYFGPGTRLLVL.

V and J are TRBV4-1 and TRBJ2-1; tentatively, D is TRBD1 (6 bases). The CDR3 consists of 13 residues. V lost 0 bases and J 8 bases, leaving 8 bases between the germline ends. Looked up from germline, CDR1 is MGHRA and CDR2 is YSYEKL. CDR3 in amino acids: CASSQDPGDEQFF. CDR3 sequence (DNA): TGCGCCAGCAGCCAAGATCCAGGGGATGAGCAGTTCTTC.

The chain couples TRBV19 to TRBJ1-2; D ambiguous. V shed 4 bases and J shed 4 bases, with 13 bases lying between them. CDR3 length equals 14 residues. Germline CDR1 and CDR2: LNHDA and SQIVND (reference sequence). Written as DNA, the CDR3 is TGTGCCAGTAGTAGGCCGGGCCCCCGCTATGGCTACACCTTC. It codes for CASSRPGPRYGYTF.

The rearrangement uses TRBV7-6 and TRBJ2-3; tentatively, D is TRBD1 (6 bases). The ends were cut back, 3 bases at V and 2 bases at J, with 12 bases in the middle. Per the germline V gene, CDR1 is SGHVS and CDR2 is FNYEAQ. The CDR3 is 15 residues long. CDR3 amino acids: CASSLAGQITDTQYF. CDR3 in DNA: TGTGCCAGCAGCTTGGCAGGACAGATCACAGATACGCAGTATTTT.

This clone was recorded once. This chain links TRBV9 with TRBJ2-5; 8 bases fit TRBD1. V was clipped by 3 bases and J by 5 bases; unmatched bases: 9. Germline V gives CDR1 SGDLS, CDR2 YYNGEE. This CDR3 contains 15 residues. The chain's CDR3 is CASSGGAGGGETQYF. In DNA form, the CDR3 reads TGTGCCAGCAGCGGAGGGGCAGGGGGCGGTGAGACCCAGTACTTC.

This chain links TRBV5-1 with TRBJ2-6; D is perhaps TRBD1 (6 bases). Germline-derived CDR1 and CDR2 are SGHRS and YFSETQ. CDR3 length: 17 amino acids. V was pared by 4 bases and J by 3 bases, with 17 bases between. The CDR3 reads CASSPRDTLLGANVLTF. CDR3 DNA sequence: TGCGCCAGCAGCCCTCGGGACACTCTCCTTGGGGCCAACGTCCTGACTTTC.

This chain connects TRBV5-1 to TRBJ2-3, with D uncertain. There are 13 residues in the CDR3. V gave up 3 bases and J gave up 8 bases, with 13 bases separating them. Looked up from germline, CDR1 is SGHRS and CDR2 is YFSETQ. The CDR3 coding sequence is TGCGCCAGCAGCTATGGTGGGCCTGGTACGCAGTATTTT. Translated: CASSYGGPGTQYF. The full variable domain, with the rest looked up from reference TRBV5-1 and TRBJ2-3, is KAGVTQTPRYLIKTRGQQVTLSCSPISGHRSVSWYQQTPGQGLQFLFEYFSETQRNKGNFPGRFSGRQFSNSRSEMNVSTLELGDSALYLCASSYGGPGTQYFGPGTRLTVL.

The chain uses TRBV7-2 and TRBJ2-3; D is ambiguous. V was shortened by 8 bases and J by 1 base, with 19 bases between the two germline ends. The CDR3 runs 16 residues. Germline CDR1 is SGHTA and CDR2 is FQGNSA. CDR3 DNA sequence: TGTGCCAGCTCCCCTGGGGTTACCTCGGGCACAGATACGCAGTATTTT. Translation gives CASSPGVTSGTDTQYF.

J is TRBJ2-5 and V is TRBV28, with TRBD1 matching over 11 bases. Losses at the gene ends were 8 bases for V and 5 bases for J; bases not matched to a gene: 10. Germline CDR1 reads MDHEN; CDR2 reads SYDVKM. CDR3 length: 15 residues. The CDR3, as DNA: TGTGCCAGCGGGGCCGGACAGGGGGCTGTGGAGACCCAGTACTTC. It is translated as CASGAGQGAVETQYF.

This chain uses TRBV30 with TRBJ2-2, with D possibly TRBD1 on 6 matching bases. With 0 bases removed from V and 6 bases from J, the gap between germline ends came to 17 bases. The germline V gene has CDR1 GTSNPN and CDR2 SVGIG (reference sequence). The CDR3 contains 16 residues. CDR3 sequence: CAWSVKFLGAAGELFF. CDR3 DNA sequence: TGTGCCTGGAGTGTAAAGTTCCTGGGGGCCGCCGGGGAGCTGTTTTTT. Combining the CDR3 with reference TRBV30 and TRBJ2-2 gives the whole variable domain SQTIHQWPATLVQPVGSPLSLECTVEGTSNPNLYWYRQAAGRGLQLLFYSVGIGQISSEVPQNLSASRPQDRQFILSSKKLLLSDSGFYLCAWSVKFLGAAGELFFGEGSRLTVL.